The 12 T cell receptor beta chains below all came from one sample that was sequenced in a study of blood T cell repertoires in COVID-19. The protocol was immunoSEQ multiplex PCR, while the TCRdb copy is restricted to in-frame clones and leaves out a portion. This table has under 200,000 clones, nearly 90% appearing once. The sample was peripheral blood. The receptors were gathered from a man aged 55-75 years with active or convalescent COVID-19.

V gene TRBV3-1 (or the pseudogene TRBV3-2) combines with J gene TRBJ2-5, with 15 positions matching TRBD2. Per the germline V gene, CDR1 is LGHDT and CDR2 is YNNKEL (reference sequence). Trimming took 2 bases from V and 7 from J; bases not matched to a gene: 8. This CDR3 has 17 amino acids. The CDR3 sequence is CASSQTGLAGGPRTQYF. For the CDR3, the DNA is TGTGCCAGCAGCCAAACCGGACTAGCGGGGGGGCCGAGGACCCAGTACTTC.

This chain links TRBV6-1 with TRBJ2-2; D perhaps matches TRBD1 (6 bases). Trimming took off 0 bases at V and 2 bases at J, with 13 bases between the two ends. The CDR3 is 17 amino acids. Germline CDR1 MNHNS, CDR2 SASEGT. Written as DNA, the CDR3 is TGTGCCAGCAGTGAAGCCACACTAGGGGGTAACACCGGGGAGCTGTTTTTT. Residues: CASSEATLGGNTGELFF.

The chain employs TRBV19 and TRBJ2-7; no clear D. The CDR3 totals 14 residues. Germline CDR1 reads LNHDA; CDR2 reads SQIVND (reference sequence). V was cut by 5 bases and J by 7 bases, with 18 bases left in between. The CDR3 spells CASSPKSSTFEQYF. DNA of the CDR3: TGTGCCAGTAGTCCGAAGAGCTCAACTTTTGAGCAGTACTTC.

The gene calls are TRBV4-1 and TRBJ2-5; 8 bases agree with TRBD2. Germline trimming cut 0 bases from V and 4 bases from J; bases unmatched to any gene: 1. From germline, CDR1 is MGHRA and CDR2 YSYEKL. This CDR3 has 14 amino acids. CDR3 in amino acids: CASSQDLAGETQYF. The DNA of the CDR3 is TGCGCCAGCAGCCAAGATCTAGCGGGAGAGACCCAGTACTTC.

V usage is TRBV10-1 and J usage is TRBJ2-6; 7 bases align to TRBD1. The V segment lost 4 bases and the J segment 4 bases; nucleotides outside the gene matches: 4. Germline V gene data show CDR1 as WNHNN and CDR2 as SYGVQD (reference sequence). This CDR3 has 15 residues. DNA of the CDR3: TGCGCCAGCAGTGCACAGGGGTCCGGGGCCAACGTCCTGACTTTC. Translated: CASSAQGSGANVLTF.

The CDR3, as DNA: TGTGCCAGCAGCCATAGCGGGGGGGAAGCAGATACGCAGTATTTT. It specifies CASSHSGGEADTQYF. V usage is TRBV5-4 and J usage is TRBJ2-3; 11 bases align to TRBD2. Germline V gene sequence: CDR1 SGHNT, CDR2 YYREEE (reference sequence). This CDR3 has 15 residues. Germline trimming cut 4 bases from V and 4 bases from J; bases unmatched to any gene: 5.

V usage is TRBV24-1 and J usage is TRBJ1-2; D may be TRBD1 (6 bases). This CDR3 contains 14 residues. Between the trimmed V and J ends, which lost 4 bases and 8 bases, there was a span of 16 bases. Germline V gene sequence: CDR1 KGHDR, CDR2 SFDVKD. The CDR3 nucleotides read TGTGCCACCAGTGACGACAGGTTAACAGGAGGCTACACCTTC. Amino acids: CATSDDRLTGGYTF.

The rearrangement uses TRBV27 and TRBJ1-1; D is perhaps TRBD1 (5 bases). The CDR3 spans 16 residues. Germline-derived CDR1 and CDR2 are MNHEY and SMNVEV (reference sequence). The V end was cut by 5 bases, the J end by 1 base, with 17 bases between. In DNA form, the CDR3 reads TGTGCCAGCAGTCCCCCCGGCAGGGTCAGGAACACTGAAGCTTTCTTT. Protein product: CASSPPGRVRNTEAFF.

On this clone itself: Other DNA sequences in the sample encode the same CDR3. The chain recombines TRBV10-3 with TRBJ2-7; 14 nucleotides line up with TRBD2. Trimming took 4 bases from V and 3 from J; bases not matched to a gene: 2. The CDR3 is 15 amino acids. Germline V CDR1 and CDR2: ENHRY, SYGVKD. The CDR3: CAISGGLAGGYEQYF. CDR3 nucleotide sequence: TGTGCCATCAGTGGAGGACTAGCGGGGGGCTACGAGCAGTACTTC.

The chain recombines TRBV19 with TRBJ1-5, with TRBD1 as a possible D gene (6 bases). Germline V gene sequence: CDR1 LNHDA, CDR2 SQIVND (reference sequence). V was trimmed by 1 base and J by 0 bases, leaving 10 bases between them. CDR3 size: 16 residues. The DNA of the CDR3 is TGTGCCAGTAGTATAGGGACAGCCTATAGCAATCAGCCCCAGCATTTT. Translating gives CASSIGTAYSNQPQHF.

The rearrangement uses TRBV5-1 and TRBJ1-6; 9 bases align to TRBD1. Germline V gives CDR1 SGHRS, CDR2 YFSETQ. This CDR3 spans 16 amino acids. Losses at the gene ends were 8 bases for V and 6 bases for J; bases not matched to a gene: 12. CDR3 sequence (DNA): TGCGCCAGTTCCGGGACAGGGAGCCTGGGTAATTCACCCCTCCACTTT. Its translation: CASSGTGSLGNSPLHF.

J is TRBJ2-7 and V is TRBV5-5, with TRBD1 matching over 8 bases. Per the germline V gene, CDR1 is SGHKS and CDR2 is YYEKEE (reference sequence). Trimming took 5 bases from V and 6 from J; bases not matched to a gene: 4. This CDR3 is 12 amino acids long. CDR3 bases: TGTGCCAGCAGGGCACAGGGGGGCGAGCAGTACTTC. Translating it yields CASRAQGGEQYF.